The 27 T cell receptor beta chains listed next were all sequenced from one sample in a study of blood T cells in healthy people across ages. The use of a sample-barcoded 5' primer and a J-beta primer mix characterized a second PCR of about 7 to 12 cycles. TCRdb fed the 5' RACE reads into MiXCR, producing one record per CDR3 protein. The sample lists some 1 million distinct CDR3 sequences; around 43% were seen once. Sequencing was performed on blood. The source is a woman aged 55-75 years in good health.

The CDR3 loop is CASSETGKRVPALHF. The CDR3 coding sequence is TGTGCCAGCAGTGAAACGGGGAAGAGGGTGCCGGCCCTCCACTTT. The chain combines TRBV25-1 with TRBJ1-6, with unresolved D. The V and J ends lost 2 bases and 14 bases respectively, with 19 bases between them. Per the germline V gene, CDR1 is MGHDK and CDR2 is SYGVNS. This CDR3 region has 15 residues.

The V and J genes are TRBV2 and TRBJ2-5; 7 bases are shared with TRBD2. The J segment lost 5 bases and the V segment lost 6 bases, leaving 18 bases of the junction unmatched. The germline gives CDR1 SNHLY, CDR2 FYNNEI. The CDR3 contains 17 residues. The CDR3 loop is CASSPPPGLVGVETQYF. The CDR3 bases are TGTGCCAGCAGCCCACCGCCTGGACTAGTCGGGGTTGAGACCCAGTACTTC.

This clonotype has at least ten counts. V is TRBV4-2 and J is TRBJ2-7, with 8 positions matching TRBD2. The germline CDR1 and CDR2 sequences are LGHNA and YNFKEQ. V shed 3 bases and J 3 bases; nucleotides not matched to a gene: 10. The CDR3 contains 16 residues. CDR3 coding DNA: TGTGCCAGCAGCCATGGGGGGACTAGTATTATCTACGAGCAGTACTTC. The encoded protein is CASSHGGTSIIYEQYF.

J is TRBJ1-1 and V is TRBV25-1, with TRBD1 identical over 8 bases. This CDR3 is built from 14 residues. Germline-derived CDR1 and CDR2 are MGHDK and SYGVNS. V was clipped by 6 bases and J by 1 base; unmatched bases: 4. The CDR3 DNA sequence: TGTGCCAGCAGGGGGACAGGCCGGAACACTGAAGCTTTCTTT. It encodes CASRGTGRNTEAFF.

To note about this clonotype: This could be a read error, since a much larger clone is one nucleotide away. V and J are TRBV29-1 and TRBJ2-7; TRBD2 matches 7 bases. Unmatched junction bases numbered 6, after V lost 7 bases and J lost 6 bases. Germline loops: CDR1 SQVTM, CDR2 ANQGSEA. The length of the CDR3 is 11 residues. The CDR3 nucleotides are TGCAGCGGGGGGGGACCTCTCGAGCAGTACTTC. Residues: CSGGGPLEQYF.

The rearrangement uses TRBV18 and TRBJ2-7; a possible D gene is TRBD1 (6 bases). Trimming shortened V by 2 bases and J by 1 base, and 15 bases separated the two germline ends. This CDR3 is built from 16 residues. Per the germline V gene, CDR1 is KGHSH and CDR2 is LQKENI. CDR3 DNA sequence: TGTGCCAGCTCACCAAAACAAGGGGGAATATCCTACGAGCAGTACTTC. It yields the protein CASSPKQGGISYEQYF.

The chain carries TRBV10-3 and TRBJ2-1; D gene uncertain. Trimming took 2 bases from V and 6 from J, leaving 8 bases between them. Germline assignment: CDR1 ENHRY and CDR2 SYGVKD. This CDR3 is 13 amino acids long. The CDR3 nucleotides read TGTGCCATCAGTGAGACAGACCTCAATGAGCAGTTCTTC. It codes for CAISETDLNEQFF.

The chain's CDR3 is CASSRGRMRLYNEQFF. In nucleotides, the CDR3 is TGTGCCAGCAGCCGAGGGAGAATGCGGCTTTACAATGAGCAGTTCTTC. The chain links TRBV7-8 to TRBJ2-1; perhaps TRBD2 as D (5 bases). V lost 5 bases and J lost 4, with 18 bases in between. Germline CDR1 is SGHVS and CDR2 is FQNEAQ. The CDR3 has 16 residues.

This clonotype was observed a few times. The chain links TRBV20-1 to TRBJ2-3, with TRBD1 identical over 8 bases. V lost 5 bases and J lost 6; bases outside the gene matches: 4. The CDR3 has 12 residues. Germline CDR1 reads DFQATT; CDR2 reads SNEGSKA (reference sequence). The CDR3 reads CSAEQGEDTQYF. CDR3 sequence (DNA): TGCAGTGCTGAACAGGGGGAGGATACGCAGTATTTT.

CDR3 sequence reads: CASSQGRSSYEQYF. The CDR3 bases are TGTGCCAGCAGCCAGGGGAGATCCTCCTACGAGCAGTACTTC. This rearrangement joins TRBV4-2 to TRBJ2-7, with a weak D call TRBD2 (5 bases). Trimming took off 3 bases at V and 0 bases at J, with 9 bases between the two ends. Germline V gene lookup returns CDR1 LGHNA and CDR2 YNFKEQ. The CDR3 consists of 14 residues.

The rearrangement uses TRBV4-1 and TRBJ2-1, with D hard to call. The V end was cut by 0 bases, the J end by 8 bases, with 8 bases between. CDR3 length: 13 amino acids. In germline, CDR1 is MGHRA, CDR2 YSYEKL. CDR3 in DNA: TGCGCCAGCAGCCAAGATCGGTTCTATGAGCAGTTCTTC. This sequence encodes CASSQDRFYEQFF.

This clonotype was seen only a few times. The rearrangement uses TRBV5-1 and TRBJ2-4; D possibly corresponds to TRBD2 (6 bases). The assigned J gene may be wrong: the sequence end matches TRBJ2-7 better. This CDR3 comprises 14 residues. Germline values: CDR1 SGHRS, CDR2 YFSETQ. The CDR3 DNA reads as TGCGCCAGCAGCTTTAGGTGGGGGGCCTACGAGCAGTACTTC. Residues: CASSFRWGAYEQYF.

V usage is TRBV6-5 and J usage is TRBJ2-7, with 10 positions matching TRBD2. From germline, CDR1 is MNHEY and CDR2 SVGAGI. With V trimmed by 0 bases and J by 1 base, 9 bases remained unmatched. This CDR3 has 18 residues. The CDR3 reads CASSYSGASGSRSYEQYF. In nucleotides, the CDR3 is TGTGCCAGCAGTTACTCTGGGGCTAGCGGGAGCCGTTCCTACGAGCAGTACTTC.

J is TRBJ2-7 and V is TRBV12-3 or TRBV12-4; 10 nucleotides agree with TRBD1. There are 16 residues in the CDR3. The trim removed 5 bases at V and 4 bases at J, leaving 11 bases unmatched. CDR3 loop: CASSRPRQGAKYEQYF. The CDR3 region has the DNA TGTGCCAGCAGTCGCCCGAGACAGGGGGCAAAATACGAGCAGTACTTC.

This clonotype has a handful of counts. The chain employs TRBV6-1 and TRBJ2-3, with D perhaps given as TRBD1 or TRBD2 (5 bases each). The germline CDR1 and CDR2 sequences are MNHNS and SASEGT. The CDR3 extends over 16 amino acids. V gave up 6 bases and J gave up 0 bases, with 16 bases separating them. The CDR3 here is CASRRAVGASTDTQYF. The CDR3 DNA reads TGTGCCAGCAGGAGGGCAGTCGGGGCTAGCACAGATACGCAGTATTTT.

By its share, this clonotype is medium-sized. The chain joins TRBV10-3 to TRBJ2-7; 10 bases fit TRBD2. Germline CDR1 ENHRY, CDR2 SYGVKD. The ends lost 4 bases at V and 4 bases at J; junction bases unmatched: 7. The length of the CDR3 is 15 residues. CDR3 amino acids: CAISGYRGLAYEQYF. CDR3 DNA: TGTGCCATCAGTGGGTATAGGGGACTAGCGTACGAGCAGTACTTC.

This clonotype has at least ten counts. V usage is TRBV6-4 and J usage is TRBJ1-2; D is possibly TRBD1 (6 bases). The CDR3 runs to 14 residues. Germline CDR1 and CDR2: MRHNA and SNTAGT. V lost 5 bases to trimming and J lost 7 bases, with 17 bases between them. The CDR3, as DNA: TGTGCCAGCAGTCCGGGCGGGGACATAGGTGGCTACACCTTC. Translated: CASSPGGDIGGYTF.

V usage is TRBV12-3 or TRBV12-4 and J usage is TRBJ1-1, with D unclear. V was pared by 6 bases and J by 5 bases, with 16 bases between. The CDR3 is 14 residues long. CDR3 sequence: CASSPPRGGTEAFF. CDR3 nucleotides: TGTGCCAGCAGCCCGCCACGGGGAGGGACTGAAGCTTTCTTT.

This clonotype was detected a few times. The V gene is TRBV27, the J gene TRBJ2-3; 9 nucleotides align to TRBD2. The length of the CDR3 is 16 residues. The V gene end was trimmed by 6 bases and the J gene end by 0 bases; junction bases not matched to a gene: 7. CDR1 is MNHEY and CDR2 is SMNVEV in the germline V gene (reference sequence). The CDR3 DNA reads TGTGCCAGCAGCCCGATCACTAGCGGGAGCACAGATACGCAGTATTTT. Its translation is CASSPITSGSTDTQYF.

On this clonotype: This may be a read error: a much more frequent sequence differs by one nucleotide. This sequence joins TRBV12-3 or TRBV12-4 and TRBJ2-5; TRBD1 aligns across 8 bases. V gave up 5 bases and J gave up 11 bases; unmatched junction bases: 13. The CDR3 is made up of 14 amino acids. DNA for the CDR3: TGTGCCAGCAGTCCCCGGACAGGGCTGGAGGAGCAGTACTTC. Translating gives CASSPRTGLEEQYF.

This clonotype was detected once. The chain uses TRBV14 and TRBJ2-3; D possibly corresponds to TRBD2 (5 bases). Germline V gene sequence: CDR1 SGHDN, CDR2 FVKESK. The CDR3 loop spans 16 amino acids. The V and J ends lost 0 bases and 3 bases respectively, with 13 bases between them. The CDR3 coding sequence is TGTGCCAGCAGCCAAGAGAAGACACGGGATACAGATACGCAGTATTTT. This codes for CASSQEKTRDTDTQYF.

The CDR3 region is CASSTGSWEQYF. Written as DNA, the CDR3 is TGTGCCAGCAGCACAGGGTCCTGGGAGCAGTACTTC. This rearrangement joins TRBV28 to TRBJ2-1; tentatively, D is TRBD1 (6 bases). The DNA end favors TRBJ2-7, so the J call may be wrong. CDR3 size: 12 residues. In germline, CDR1 is MDHEN, CDR2 SYDVKM.

For this clonotype: Compared with germline, one end of the junction differs, possibly owing to a read error. This chain connects TRBV12-3 or TRBV12-4 to TRBJ2-3; the D is unclear. CDR3 length: 15 amino acids. The CDR3, as DNA: TGTGCCAGCAGTCCCCGGAACGTCGGCACAGATACGCAGTATTTC. Protein: CASSPRNVGTDTQYF.

This clonotype was detected only a few times. The rearrangement joins TRBV10-3 to TRBJ2-5; the D call may be TRBD1 or TRBD2 (6 bases each). This CDR3 comprises 17 residues. The germline V and J ends were trimmed by 3 bases and 2 bases, with 19 bases remaining between them. Germline V gene lookup returns CDR1 ENHRY and CDR2 SYGVKD. CDR3 sequence reads: CAISERGTPGWQETQYF. In DNA form, the CDR3 reads TGTGCCATCAGTGAAAGGGGGACTCCCGGTTGGCAAGAGACCCAGTACTTC.

The chain joins TRBV7-2 to TRBJ2-5; either TRBD1 or TRBD2 may supply D (5 bases each). Germline values: CDR1 SGHTA, CDR2 FQGNSA. V lost 5 bases and J lost 11, with 24 bases in between. The CDR3 loop spans 15 amino acids. CDR3 coding DNA: TGTGCCAGCAGCAAGAGAAACCTTATGGGGGATGAGCAGTACTTC. It yields the protein CASSKRNLMGDEQYF.

Regarding this clonotype: The junction does not match germline at one end; this may be a read error. The chain combines TRBV7-7 with TRBJ2-5, with TRBD2 identical over 9 bases. The V gene's germline CDR1 is SSHAT and CDR2 FNYEAQ (reference sequence). This CDR3 has 15 amino acids. CDR3 DNA: TGTGCTAGCAGCGCGGGACTAGCAGCCTTCGATGAGCAGTACTTC. Its translation is CASSAGLAAFDEQYF.

This clonotype was seen once. This chain links TRBV10-3 with TRBJ2-1; 7 nucleotides line up with TRBD2. The CDR3 has 14 amino acids. V lost 5 bases, J lost 5 bases, and 6 bases stayed unmatched. The germline CDR1 and CDR2 sequences are ENHRY and SYGVKD. CDR3 region: CAISTGTTNNEQFF. The CDR3 DNA sequence: TGTGCCATCAGTACCGGGACTACGAACAATGAGCAGTTCTTC.